These T cell receptor beta chains were read from a single sample in a study of monozygotic twins with inflammatory bowel disease. TCRdb reprocessed the 5' RACE reads; each CDR3 protein has one entry and no DNA is given. The sample holds a few hundred thousand distinct CDR3 sequences. What was sequenced was blood. These receptors all come from a human donor with ulcerative colitis or Crohn's disease, or a healthy co-twin of an affected twin (not recorded which). The CDR3 runs from the conserved cysteine through the conserved F or W.

TRBV7-2	12	TRBJ1-1	CASSTMNTEAFF
TRBV28	12	TRBJ2-1	CASSLLGQGKFF
TRBV14	12	TRBJ2-1	CASSRRTNEQFF
TRBV27	15	TRBJ2-1	CASNLYWGSYNEQFF
TRBV5-1	15	TRBJ1-1	CASSLGRGMNTEAFF
TRBV7-2	16	TRBJ2-1	CASRPLTSGRSGEQFF
TRBV3-1	16	TRBJ2-1	CASSQGAGWIYNEQFF
TRBV6-1	16	TRBJ1-1	CASRLDGTFQNTEAFF
TRBV7-6	17	TRBJ2-7	CASSWPPDGQGAYEQYF
TRBV11-1	19	TRBJ2-2	CASSLSTPGAPANTGELFF
TRBV27	18	TRBJ2-2	CASSPPSGLAGVTGELFF
TRBV5-5	15	TRBJ2-2	CASSETGYRTGELFF
TRBV6-5	17	TRBJ2-2	CASSYSKTSGGVGELFF
TRBV9	12	TRBJ1-1	CASSHRDSEAFF
TRBV20-1	13	TRBJ2-7	CSAREVQGYEQYF
TRBV5-4	16	TRBJ2-3	CASSFGAGPSTDTQYF
TRBV7-7	16	TRBJ2-2	CASSLGSGGNTGELFF
TRBV20-1	16	TRBJ2-7	CSAMGLAGGPSYEQYF
TRBV5-1	13	TRBJ1-1	CASSLTRGREAFF
TRBV7-2	16	TRBJ2-7	CASSLGLAGGMNEQYF
TRBV10-3	13	TRBJ1-2	CAIRTDSNYGYTF
TRBV20-1	14	TRBJ2-1	CSAPRLAVNNEQFF
TRBV7-2	15	TRBJ2-3	CASSLDAGGSDTQYF
TRBV7-2	13	TRBJ1-1	CASSFGGVTEAFF
TRBV18	15	TRBJ1-5	CASSPEGYGNQPQHF
TRBV10-3	14	TRBJ2-2	CAITATGVTGELFF
TRBV5-1	13	TRBJ1-1	CASSFIMNTEAFF
TRBV5-1	15	TRBJ1-4	CASSLSSQGAEKLFF
TRBV3-1	14	TRBJ2-3	CASSPRLVADTQYF